This TCR beta chain is drawn from a study of blood T cells in healthy people across ages. Germline V gene data show CDR1 as LGHDT and CDR2 as YNNKEL (reference sequence). Trimming took off 0 bases at V and 2 bases at J, with 16 bases between the two ends. CDR3 length equals 17 residues. A sample-barcoded 5' primer and a J-beta primer mix were used in a second PCR of roughly 7 to 11 cycles. MiXCR, run by TCRdb on the 5' RACE reads, gives a single entry per CDR3 protein. Of some 890,000 distinct CDR3 sequences listed, 25% to 30% are singletons. All donors came from Russia, were Caucasian and healthy, and spanned ages about 6 to 100. The same data also contributed to another study, on T cells of mothers and their children.

The chain joins TRBV3-1 to TRBJ2-5; the D is unclear. The clonotype was recovered from a woman in her forties in good health. Specimen: blood. CDR3 amino acids: CASSQDSRLETQETQYF. CDR3 sequence (DNA): TGTGCCAGCAGCCAAGATTCAAGGCTGGAGACGCAAGAGACCCAGTACTTC.